The 32 T cell receptor beta chains below come from one sample, sequenced in a study of early T cells in non-severe SARS-CoV-2 infection. One entry per CDR3 protein, called by TCRdb with MiXCR from the 5' RACE reads. This sample yields 86,000 or so distinct CDR3 sequences, of which around 5.6% are seen a single time; just under 8% belongs to the top ten. The sample taken for sequencing was whole blood. The receptors shown here come from an adult who was a healthcare worker with PCR-confirmed SARS-CoV-2 infection or an uninfected control (not recorded which).

This clonotype occurred a few times. The gene calls are TRBV12-3 or TRBV12-4 and TRBJ2-3; D is unresolved. The CDR3 is 12 amino acids. Trimming cost V 3 bases and J 6 bases, with 7 bases left between them. The CDR3 DNA sequence: TGTGCCAGCAGTTTCTTCACGGATACGCAGTATTTT. Its translation is CASSFFTDTQYF.

This clonotype occurred a few times. CDR3 sequence: CASSSGTGGEQYF. Here the CDR3 DNA reads TGTGCCAGCAGCTCCGGGACAGGGGGAGAGCAGTACTTC. The chain joins TRBV7-9 to TRBJ2-7; TRBD1 matches 11 bases. The CDR3 is 13 residues long. Trimming cost V 4 bases and J 7 bases; bases outside gene matches: 3. Germline CDR1 and CDR2: SEHNR and FQNEAQ (reference sequence). Looking up the rest from reference TRBV7-9 and TRBJ2-7 gives the full variable domain: DTGVSQNPRHKITKRGQNVTFRCDPISEHNRLYWYRQTLGQGPEFLTYFQNEAQLEKSRLLSDRFSAERPKGSFSTLEIQRTEQGDSAMYLCASSSGTGGEQYFGPGTRLTVT.

This clonotype was seen only a few times. The chain carries TRBV12-3 or TRBV12-4 and TRBJ2-1; 8 bases line up with TRBD1. The CDR3 totals 15 residues. J lost 0 bases, V lost 6 bases, and 4 bases had no gene match. In DNA, the CDR3 is TGTGCCAGCAGGGGACAGGTGAGCTCCTACAATGAGCAGTTCTTC. Translating gives CASRGQVSSYNEQFF.

The chain uses TRBV7-6 and TRBJ1-1; D gene unclear. Germline CDR1 is SGHVS and CDR2 is FNYEAQ. The ends were cut back, 5 bases at V and 4 bases at J, with 14 bases in the middle. The CDR3 consists of 14 residues. The CDR3 protein is CASSLAGTGTEAFF. The CDR3 DNA is TGTGCCAGCAGCCTTGCGGGCACGGGCACTGAAGCTTTCTTT. Supplemented by reference TRBV7-6 and TRBJ1-1, the full variable domain reads GAGVSQSPRYKVTKRGQDVALRCDPISGHVSLYWYRQALGQGPEFLTYFNYEAQQDKSGLPNDRFSAERPEGSISTLTIQRTEQRDSAMYRCASSLAGTGTEAFFGQGTRLTVV.

This clonotype was counted many times. The V call is TRBV6-7, the J call TRBJ1-2; D is unclear. TRBV6-7 is known as an ORF, though its function is uncertain. V lost 2 bases and J lost 6, with 19 bases in between. This CDR3 has 16 amino acids. CDR3 sequence (DNA): TGTGCCAGCAGTTACCTCAATCGACCGCCCCAGGATGGCTACACCTTC. Its protein is CASSYLNRPPQDGYTF.

This chain connects TRBV6-2 or TRBV6-3 to TRBJ2-7, with unresolved D. From germline, CDR1 is MNHEY and CDR2 SVGEGT. The V end was cut by 5 bases, the J end by 2 bases, with 10 bases between. The CDR3 has 13 residues. The CDR3 here is CASSHGHPYEQYF. CDR3 bases: TGTGCCAGCAGTCACGGGCACCCCTACGAGCAGTACTTC.

The chain carries TRBV20-1 and TRBJ2-1; D unclear. Deletions cut 3 bases from V and 4 bases from J, with 19 bases between. Per germline, CDR1 DFQATT and CDR2 SNEGSKA (reference sequence). The CDR3 is made up of 16 amino acids. The CDR3 reads CSARPIWDGVYNEQFF. Here the CDR3 DNA reads TGCAGTGCTAGGCCCATTTGGGATGGGGTTTACAATGAGCAGTTCTTC.

This clonotype appeared many times. The V call is TRBV27, the J call TRBJ2-3; 7 bases match TRBD2. CDR1 MNHEY and CDR2 SMNVEV come from the germline V gene (reference sequence). The length of the CDR3 is 13 residues. J gave up 4 bases and V 3 bases, and 1 base lay outside the gene matches. CDR3 region: CASSFAGADTQYF. CDR3 nucleotide sequence: TGTGCCAGCAGTTTTGCGGGGGCAGATACGCAGTATTTT.

The sample holds many counts of this clonotype. The V gene is TRBV5-1, the J gene TRBJ2-2; D is possibly TRBD2 (6 bases). Germline V CDR1 and CDR2: SGHRS, YFSETQ. V was trimmed by 4 bases and J by 0 bases, leaving 16 bases between them. The CDR3 consists of 17 residues. The DNA for the CDR3 is TGCGCCAGCAGCAAAGTAGCGGCAACCACGAACACCGGGGAGCTGTTTTTT. It encodes CASSKVAATTNTGELFF.

This clonotype was seen repeatedly, ten times or more. The chain is built from TRBV3-1 and TRBJ2-3; TRBD2 might be the D (6 bases). The CDR3 extends over 16 amino acids. The V end lost 0 bases, the J end lost 3 bases, and 13 bases lay between the germline ends. Germline V gene data show CDR1 as LGHDT and CDR2 as YNNKEL (reference sequence). DNA for the CDR3: TGTGCCAGCAGCCAAGATGATCCGGGGGTTACAGATACGCAGTATTTT. It is translated as CASSQDDPGVTDTQYF.

The chain carries TRBV19 and TRBJ1-1, with D perhaps TRBD1 (6 bases). The CDR3 extends over 15 amino acids. Germline CDR1 is LNHDA and CDR2 is SQIVND (reference sequence). Trimming stripped 4 bases from V and 1 base from J, with 13 bases between. Here the CDR3 reads CASSTDPDRNTEAFF. CDR3 in DNA: TGTGCCAGTAGTACGGATCCGGACAGGAACACTGAAGCTTTCTTT.

This clonotype was counted ten times or more. V is TRBV6-4 and J is TRBJ1-1; perhaps TRBD1 as D (5 bases). This CDR3 has 15 residues. V lost 0 bases, J lost 6 bases, and 14 bases lay in between. Germline V gene sequence: CDR1 MRHNA, CDR2 SNTAGT. CDR3 region: CASSDSAGPESEAFF. DNA of the CDR3: TGTGCCAGCAGTGACTCTGCAGGGCCCGAGTCTGAAGCTTTCTTT.

This clonotype was seen at least ten times. The chain has TRBV11-2 and TRBJ2-3; 13 bases fit TRBD2. This CDR3 has 17 residues. Germline CDR1 SGHAT, CDR2 FQNNGV. The V and J ends lost 1 base and 4 bases, in that order; junction bases with no gene match: 5. The CDR3, as DNA: TGTGCCAGCAGCTTAGGGACTAGCGGGAGTGATGCAGATACGCAGTATTTT. It codes for CASSLGTSGSDADTQYF.

The sample holds a few counts of this clonotype. The chain links TRBV7-2 to TRBJ2-7; D may be TRBD1 (5 bases). The CDR3 has 14 amino acids. Germline V gene sequence: CDR1 SGHTA, CDR2 FQGNSA. Trimming took off 6 bases at V and 4 bases at J, with 16 bases between the two ends. CDR3 in DNA: TGTGCCAGCAGTCCTCGGACAAGAGCTTACGAGCAGTACTTC. Encoded protein: CASSPRTRAYEQYF.

Regarding this clonotype: A read error is possible here, since a much larger clone lies one base away. The chain joins TRBV10-2 to TRBJ1-1, with unresolved D. The CDR3 runs 13 residues. Germline assignment: CDR1 WSHSY and CDR2 SAAADI. This CDR3 is CASSRTAATEDFF. In nucleotides, the CDR3 is TGCGCCAGCAGCCGGACCGCGGCCACTGAAGATTTCTTT.

This clonotype has a count of ten or more. The chain recombines TRBV18 with TRBJ2-7; 11 nucleotides agree with TRBD2. Germline CDR1 KGHSH, CDR2 LQKENI. The V segment lost 6 bases and the J segment 7 bases; nucleotides outside the gene matches: 8. This CDR3 comprises 14 residues. The CDR3, as DNA: TGTGCCAGCTCGCTGGGACTAGCGGAGCAGGAGCAGTACTTC. It specifies CASSLGLAEQEQYF.

A few counts support this clonotype. This rearrangement joins TRBV7-2 to TRBJ2-2, with 11 bases aligning to TRBD1. V dropped 5 bases and J dropped 7; count of bases not matched to a gene: 6. Germline CDR1 and CDR2: SGHTA and FQGNSA. CDR3 length: 15 residues. This chain's CDR3 is CASSADRGRNGELFF. In nucleotides, the CDR3 is TGTGCCAGCAGCGCGGACAGGGGGCGTAACGGGGAGCTGTTTTTT.

This clonotype has only a few counts. The chain joins TRBV12-5 to TRBJ1-1; maybe TRBD1 (5 bases). The V end was cut by 6 bases, the J end by 10 bases, with 12 bases between. Germline-derived CDR1 and CDR2 are LGHNT and FRNRAP. This CDR3 comprises 11 residues. The CDR3 sequence: CASGLGPAAFF. Written as DNA, the CDR3 is TGTGCTAGTGGCCTGGGACCGGCAGCTTTCTTT.

At least ten counts were recorded for this clonotype. The gene calls are TRBV28 and TRBJ1-2; possible D gene TRBD1, 6 bases. The V end lost 0 bases, the J end lost 4 bases, and 18 bases lay between the germline ends. Germline CDR1 MDHEN, CDR2 SYDVKM. The CDR3 totals 17 residues. This CDR3 is CASSLWSGRTESYGYTF. CDR3 in DNA: TGTGCCAGCAGTTTATGGTCCGGTCGGACAGAGAGCTATGGCTACACCTTC.

Remarks on this clonotype: This sequence may be a read error, since a much larger clone differs from it by one base. This chain connects TRBV5-1 to TRBJ2-3; D uncertain. CDR3 length: 12 residues. Germline V lookup: CDR1 SGHRS, CDR2 YFSETQ. The CDR3 region has the DNA TGCGCCAGCAACTTGGTGATAGATACGCAGTATTTT. It encodes CASNLVIDTQYF.

The table lists this clonotype with many counts. At one of its ends the junction is not consistent with the germline gene, which may arise from a read error. This chain connects TRBV28 to TRBJ1-3; D may be TRBD1 (5 bases). The CDR3 contains 14 residues. Germline-derived CDR1 and CDR2 are MDHEN and SYDVKM. The CDR3 DNA follows: TGTGCCAGCACATCGACAGAAAATAGAAACACCATAGATTTT. It is translated as CASTSTENRNTIDF.

This clonotype showed up just a few times. With a much larger clone just one base away, this may be a read error. The rearrangement uses TRBV7-2 and TRBJ1-5, with 7 bases lining up with TRBD1. Trimming removed 5 bases from V and 1 base from J; junction bases left unmatched: 2. The V gene's germline CDR1 is SGHTA and CDR2 FQGNSA. The CDR3 sequence is 14 residues long. The CDR3 DNA is TGTGCCAGCAGCCCACAGGGGAGCAATCAGCCCCAGCATTTT. Its translation is CASSPQGSNQPQHF.

The genes are TRBV4-3 and TRBJ1-2; no reliable D call. The germline V and J ends were trimmed by 2 bases and 0 bases, with 4 bases remaining between them. This CDR3 is 13 amino acids long. From germline, CDR1 is LGHNA and CDR2 YSLEER. CDR3 sequence: CASSQFTNYGYTF. The CDR3 DNA reads as TGCGCCAGCAGCCAATTCACTAACTATGGCTACACCTTC.

The J gene is TRBJ2-7, the V gene TRBV5-1, with TRBD2 matching 9 bases. Germline V gene data show CDR1 as SGHRS and CDR2 as YFSETQ. J was trimmed by 6 bases and V by 4 bases; bases with no gene match: 8. This CDR3 has 14 residues. The CDR3 bases are TGCGCCAGCAGCATTGGGCGGGAGGGGAGCGAGCAGTACTTC. Protein product: CASSIGREGSEQYF.

In this sample, this clonotype turned up a few times. In DNA form, the CDR3 reads TGTGCCAGCAGTTACGTCGACAGGACCTTGAACACCGGGGAGCTGTTTTTT. It codes for CASSYVDRTLNTGELFF. The chain carries TRBV6-5 and TRBJ2-2; maybe TRBD1 (6 bases). The V end was cut by 2 bases, the J end by 1 base, with 14 bases between. The CDR3 sequence is 17 residues long. Germline loops: CDR1 MNHEY, CDR2 SVGAGI.

The chain employs TRBV4-1 and TRBJ1-2, with D perhaps matching TRBD1 (6 bases). Germline CDR1 is MGHRA and CDR2 is YSYEKL. The V and J ends lost 0 bases and 4 bases respectively, with 12 bases between them. The CDR3 runs 15 residues. The CDR3 DNA follows: TGCGCCAGCAGCCAAGATGGCGGGGGCCCCTATGGCTACACCTTC. Translated, it gives CASSQDGGGPYGYTF.

This clonotype was counted a few times. The gene calls are TRBV18 and TRBJ2-1; D is perhaps TRBD1 or TRBD2 (7 bases each). V dropped 2 bases and J dropped 2 bases, with 13 bases sitting between them. The CDR3 is 16 residues long. CDR1 and CDR2 from the germline V gene are KGHSH and LQKENI. The CDR3 loop reads CASSPGGDSPYNEQFF. For the CDR3, the DNA is TGTGCCAGCTCACCAGGGGGGGACAGCCCCTACAATGAGCAGTTCTTC.

This clonotype was observed many times. V and J are TRBV14 and TRBJ2-3, with D possibly being TRBD2 (5 bases). The CDR3 totals 16 residues. Germline CDR1 SGHDN, CDR2 FVKESK. V lost 2 bases, J lost 4 bases, and 16 bases lay in between. In DNA form, the CDR3 reads TGTGCCAGCAGCCAACGGAGGCTCAGTGGTTCAGATACGCAGTATTTT. It codes for CASSQRRLSGSDTQYF.

This chain joins TRBV7-9 and TRBJ1-1; no firm D call. From germline, CDR1 is SEHNR and CDR2 FQNEAQ (reference sequence). Trimming cost V 5 bases and J 0 bases, with 13 bases left between them. The CDR3 covers 15 residues. CDR3: CASSPRTEMNTEAFF. The CDR3 DNA sequence: TGTGCCAGCAGCCCCCGGACGGAGATGAACACTGAAGCTTTCTTT.

This clonotype was counted at least ten times. The J gene is TRBJ1-5, the V gene TRBV6-5, with 7 nucleotides matching TRBD1. Trimming cost V 4 bases and J 7 bases; bases outside gene matches: 4. The CDR3 runs to 13 residues. Looked up from germline, CDR1 is MNHEY and CDR2 is SVGAGI. The CDR3, as DNA: TGTGCCAGCAGTTGGTCACAGGGGCAGCCCCAGCATTTT. It specifies CASSWSQGQPQHF.

This clonotype has a handful of counts. The J gene is TRBJ2-2, the V gene TRBV27; 9 nucleotides match TRBD1. V lost 2 bases to trimming and J lost 5 bases; unmatched junction nucleotides: 12. The CDR3 is made up of 18 amino acids. The V gene's germline CDR1 is MNHEY and CDR2 SMNVEV (reference sequence). CDR3 sequence (DNA): TGTGCCAGCAGTTTAGGGGACAGGGTTACTCTGCTGACCGGGGAGCTGTTTTTT. Amino acid sequence: CASSLGDRVTLLTGELFF.

This clonotype has at least ten counts. The chain links TRBV10-1 to TRBJ1-1, with D possibly matching TRBD1 (5 bases). The CDR3 has 14 amino acids. V dropped 0 bases and J dropped 4 bases, with 9 bases sitting between them. Per the germline V gene, CDR1 is WNHNN and CDR2 is SYGVQD (reference sequence). Written as DNA, the CDR3 is TGCGCCAGCAGTGAGTCGAGGGGTAGCACTGAAGCTTTCTTT. As protein: CASSESRGSTEAFF.